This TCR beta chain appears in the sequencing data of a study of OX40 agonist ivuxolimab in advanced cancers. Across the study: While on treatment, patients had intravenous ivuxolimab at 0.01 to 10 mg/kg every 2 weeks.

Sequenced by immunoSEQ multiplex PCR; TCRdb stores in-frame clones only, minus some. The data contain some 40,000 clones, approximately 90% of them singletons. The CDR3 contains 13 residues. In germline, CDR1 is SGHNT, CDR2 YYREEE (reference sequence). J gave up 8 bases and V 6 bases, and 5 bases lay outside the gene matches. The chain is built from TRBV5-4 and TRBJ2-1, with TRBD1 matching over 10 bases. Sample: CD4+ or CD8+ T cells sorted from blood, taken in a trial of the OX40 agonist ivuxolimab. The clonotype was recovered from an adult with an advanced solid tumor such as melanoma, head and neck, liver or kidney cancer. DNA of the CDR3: TGTGCCAGCACCAGGACAGGGGGGGATGAGCAGTTCTTC. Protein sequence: CASTRTGGDEQFF.